A selection of T cell receptor beta chains follows, all from one sample in a study of blood T cell repertoires in COVID-19. The protocol was immunoSEQ multiplex PCR, while the TCRdb copy is restricted to in-frame clones and leaves out a portion. This sample carries roughly 84,000 clones, over 70% of them seen once, and the ten largest clones take 3.5% to 4.5%. The sample taken for sequencing was peripheral blood. These receptors were obtained from a woman in her fifties or sixties with acute or convalescent COVID-19. Each CDR3 is given with its conserved first and last residue. A D gene is named only where the DNA matches it firmly. Size tells how often a clone was seen (once, few, many) or the class of an expanded clone, and some rows leave it out.

TRBV7-2	NA	TRBJ1-1	TRBD1	CASSVDRGEGEAFF	TGTGCCAGCAGCGTAGACAGGGGAGAGGGTGAAGCTTTCTTT
TRBV6-2/TRBV6-3	NA	TRBJ2-4	TRBD2	CASSYERGDRIAKNIQYF	TGTGCCAGCAGTTATGAGCGGGGGGACCGAATAGCCAAAAACATTCAGTACTTC
TRBV24-1	NA	TRBJ1-2	NA	CATSDPGYGYTF	TGTGCCACCAGTGACCCAGGGTATGGCTACACCTTC
TRBV5-6	few	TRBJ2-7	TRBD1	CASSLTGGYEQYF	TGTGCCAGCAGCTTGACAGGGGGCTACGAGCAGTACTTC
TRBV18	NA	TRBJ2-3	NA	CASSRFDGGTDTQYF	TGTGCCAGCTCACGATTTGACGGGGGTACAGATACGCAGTATTTT
TRBV28	NA	TRBJ2-7	TRBD1	CASSPLDRVEQYF	TGTGCCAGCAGCCCATTGGACAGGGTCGAGCAGTACTTC
TRBV6-5	NA	TRBJ2-7	TRBD1	CASSRPGTGFYEQYF	TGTGCCAGCAGCAGACCCGGGACAGGTTTCTACGAGCAGTACTTC
TRBV7-9	NA	TRBJ1-5	TRBD1	CASSSGGFQPQHF	TGTGCCAGCAGTTCAGGGGGATTTCAGCCCCAGCATTTT
TRBV25-1	NA	TRBJ1-4	TRBD1	CASSSGQGAYFEKLFF	TGTGCCAGCAGTTCGGGGCAGGGGGCTTATTTTGAAAAACTGTTTTTT
TRBV19	once	TRBJ1-1	NA	CAWGGEAFF	TGTGCGTGGGGAGGTGAAGCTTTCTTT
TRBV3-1/TRBV3-2	NA	TRBJ1-2	NA	CASSQGQARYGYTF	TGTGCCAGCAGCCAAGGCCAGGCCCGCTATGGCTACACCTTC
TRBV29-1	NA	TRBJ2-2	NA	CSASSSGELFF	TGCAGCGCCTCCTCTTCCGGGGAGCTGTTTTTT
TRBV6-1	NA	TRBJ2-5	TRBD2	CASSELAGGKTQYF	TGTGCCAGCAGTGAATTAGCGGGGGGGAAGACCCAGTACTTC
TRBV7-2	few	TRBJ2-2	TRBD2	CASRYRTSGNTGELFF	TGTGCCAGCAGGTACCGGACTAGCGGGAACACCGGGGAGCTGTTTTTT
TRBV6-6	NA	TRBJ1-2	NA	CASSQDSPYGYTF	TGTGCCAGCAGCCAGGACAGCCCCTATGGCTACACCTTC
TRBV6-5	NA	TRBJ2-1	TRBD2	CASSLAGGTEQFF	TGTGCCAGCAGCCTAGCGGGAGGGACCGAGCAGTTCTTC
TRBV7-9	medium-sized	TRBJ1-6	NA	CASSLQDWQGIGSPLHF	TGTGCCAGCAGCTTACAGGACTGGCAGGGGATCGGTTCACCCCTCCACTTT
TRBV6-5	NA	TRBJ2-5	TRBD1	CASSYEGAIQETQYF	TGTGCCAGCAGTTACGAGGGGGCCATCCAAGAGACCCAGTACTTC
TRBV12-3/TRBV12-4	few	TRBJ1-6	NA	CASSLMQNSPLHF	TGTGCCAGCAGTTTGATGCAGAATTCACCCCTCCACTTT
TRBV30	few	TRBJ1-1	NA	CAWTRRQKAFF	TGTGCCTGGACCCGGCGGCAGAAAGCTTTCTTT
TRBV6-5	NA	TRBJ2-7	NA	CASSYSQGRKGQYF	TGTGCCAGCAGTTACTCCCAGGGTAGGAAGGGGCAGTACTTC
TRBV10-3	NA	TRBJ1-1	TRBD1	CAISPGQMNTEAFF	TGTGCCATCAGCCCGGGACAGATGAACACTGAAGCTTTCTTT
TRBV6-2/TRBV6-3	NA	TRBJ1-1	TRBD1	CASSYPDRSAEAFF	TGTGCCAGCAGTTACCCGGACAGGAGCGCTGAAGCTTTCTTT
TRBV4-2	NA	TRBJ2-7	TRBD1	CASSQERGQGPYEQYF	TGTGCCAGCAGCCAAGAACGGGGACAGGGTCCCTACGAGCAGTACTTC
TRBV11-2	NA	TRBJ2-7	NA	CASSLEQGEQYF	TGTGCCAGCAGCTTAGAACAGGGCGAGCAGTACTTC
TRBV7-2	NA	TRBJ1-2	TRBD1	CASSSRQGFSYTF	TGTGCCAGCAGCTCCAGACAGGGGTTTAGCTACACCTTC
TRBV6-4	few	TRBJ1-5	TRBD1	CASRRAWGQAGVGNQPQHF	TGTGCCAGCAGACGGGCGTGGGGACAGGCGGGCGTGGGCAATCAGCCCCAGCATTTT
TRBV27	NA	TRBJ2-7	NA	CASTREGGPTYEQYF	TGTGCCAGCACTAGGGAGGGGGGGCCCACCTACGAGCAGTACTTC
TRBV5-1	NA	TRBJ2-7	NA	CASSLGATSYEQYF	TGCGCCAGCAGCTTGGGGGCGACCTCCTACGAGCAGTACTTC
TRBV5-6	NA	TRBJ2-3	NA	CASSQMTSRDTQYF	TGTGCCAGCAGCCAAATGACTAGTCGGGATACGCAGTATTTT
TRBV4-3	NA	TRBJ1-2	NA	CASSQDQRGGGYTF	TGCGCCAGCAGCCAAGATCAAAGAGGAGGGGGCTACACCTTC
TRBV7-2	once	TRBJ2-7	TRBD2	CASSPPPGGPHEQYF	TGTGCCAGCAGCCCCCCCCCGGGGGGGCCGCACGAGCAGTACTTC
TRBV19	NA	TRBJ1-1	NA	CASSRGYSSNTEAFF	TGTGCCAGTAGTCGGGGTTACTCGTCGAACACTGAAGCTTTCTTT
TRBV2	NA	TRBJ2-3	TRBD2	CASSERTSGGGTQYF	TGTGCCAGCAGTGAACGGACTAGCGGGGGAGGTACGCAGTATTTT
TRBV25-1	NA	TRBJ1-1	TRBD1	CASKDRGDTEAFF	TGTGCCAGCAAGGACAGGGGGGACACTGAAGCTTTCTTT
TRBV24-1	NA	TRBJ2-3	TRBD2	CATSDPSGLSTDTQYF	TGTGCCACCAGTGACCCTAGCGGACTTAGCACAGATACGCAGTATTTT
TRBV28	NA	TRBJ1-5	NA	CASSSGQNRNQPQHF	TGTGCCAGCAGCTCTGGACAAAATCGCAATCAGCCCCAGCATTTT
TRBV30	NA	TRBJ2-5	NA	CAWSVPRGRETQYF	TGTGCCTGGAGTGTACCTCGGGGGAGAGAGACCCAGTACTTC
TRBV27	NA	TRBJ2-7	NA	CATAGGGYEQYF	TGTGCCACCGCCGGGGGAGGCTACGAGCAGTACTTC
TRBV6-1	few	TRBJ2-5	TRBD2	CASSGVAGGQGETQYF	TGTGCCAGCAGTGGGGTAGCGGGGGGGCAGGGAGAGACCCAGTACTTC
TRBV2	NA	TRBJ1-3	NA	CASSDSGAGNTIYF	TGTGCCAGCAGTGATTCAGGGGCTGGAAACACCATATATTTT
TRBV7-9	few	TRBJ1-2	NA	CASSLVRNYGYTF	TGTGCCAGCAGCTTAGTCCGGAACTATGGCTACACCTTC
TRBV5-4	NA	TRBJ1-1	NA	CASSSQGNTEAFF	TGTGCCAGCAGCTCTCAGGGGAACACTGAAGCTTTCTTT
TRBV18	NA	TRBJ1-3	NA	CASSPTQSSGNTIYF	TGTGCCAGCTCACCGACTCAGAGCTCTGGAAACACCATATATTTT
TRBV27	once	TRBJ2-2	NA	CASSLAGQYTGELFF	TGTGCCAGCAGTTTGGCGGGGCAGTACACCGGGGAGCTGTTTTTT
TRBV5-1	NA	TRBJ1-5	NA	CASSQGAGNQPQHF	TGCGCCAGCAGCCAGGGCGCGGGCAATCAGCCCCAGCATTTT
TRBV19	NA	TRBJ1-5	TRBD1	CASSIGTGGGQPQHF	TGTGCCAGTAGTATAGGGACAGGGGGAGGTCAGCCCCAGCATTTT
TRBV5-8	NA	TRBJ2-3	NA	CASTTGTPTDTQYF	TGTGCCAGCACTACAGGGACCCCCACAGATACGCAGTATTTT
TRBV6-5	NA	TRBJ2-7	TRBD2	CASSTWTSGGREQYF	TGTGCCAGCAGTACCTGGACTAGCGGGGGGCGAGAGCAGTACTTC
TRBV7-2	once	TRBJ1-1	TRBD1	CASSSFPGQGRGEAFF	TGTGCCAGCAGCTCGTTTCCGGGACAGGGAAGAGGTGAAGCTTTCTTT
TRBV7-9	NA	TRBJ2-6	TRBD2	CASGGGSGANVLTF	TGTGCCAGCGGCGGGGGATCTGGGGCCAACGTCCTGACTTTC
TRBV28	NA	TRBJ1-1	TRBD1	CASTPVGGLEAFF	TGTGCCAGCACCCCGGTAGGGGGCCTCGAAGCTTTCTTT
TRBV27	once	TRBJ1-2	NA	CASSSAGEGYTF	TGTGCCAGCAGTTCGGCAGGGGAAGGCTACACCTTC
TRBV2	NA	TRBJ1-1	NA	CASSTGLSNTEAFF	TGTGCCAGCAGCACGGGACTTTCGAACACTGAAGCTTTCTTT
TRBV5-8	NA	TRBJ2-2	NA	CASSLRGANTGELFF	TGTGCCAGCAGCTTGAGGGGCGCGAACACCGGGGAGCTGTTTTTT
TRBV7-9	NA	TRBJ1-1	NA	CASSSTQAGENTEAFF	TGTGCCAGCAGCTCTACACAGGCAGGGGAAAACACTGAAGCTTTCTTT
TRBV3-1/TRBV3-2	once	TRBJ2-1	TRBD2	CASSQGLAGAPGNEQFF	TGTGCCAGCAGCCAAGGACTAGCGGGGGCCCCCGGGAATGAGCAGTTCTTC